This T cell receptor beta chain was retrieved from a study of blood T cell repertoires in COVID-19 (dated by TCRdb to 2019 to 2021). With regard to the full study: Samples from collaborators originated in the United States, Italy and Spain and spanned both the acute and convalescent phases of COVID-19. Nearly every sample came with metadata listing a de-identified subject ID, COVID-19 status, age in years and sex. Where HLA class I and class II types were available, the types were taken from metadata supplied by the sample provider, not from assay-based typing. The repertoires were released in a freely available public database intended as a resource for research on the immune response to SARS-CoV-2. The dataset comprised deeply sampled blood TCRbeta repertoires from subjects exposed to, actively infected with, or recovered from COVID-19. The prospective study material was composed of cDNA or gDNA derived from T cells, B-cell-depleted T cells, or PBMCs. The samples were drawn from two sources: the first 160 participants of the ongoing ImmuneRACE study, and some 1,300 subjects contributed by 6 global collaborators. Overall study outcomes, separate from this receptor: The amount of clinical and demographic metadata varied by source and participant and was provided uncurated.

From the germline V gene, CDR1 is SGHNT and CDR2 is YENEEA. V lost 5 bases and J lost 5 bases; the stretch between them is 12 bases long. The CDR3 holds 13 amino acids from the cysteine to the phenylalanine. Solely the CDR3 DNA is kept, with 39 bases framed from the first base. In the prospective study, participants were about 18 to 100 years old, resided in about two dozen geographic areas of the United States, and were enrolled through a virtual design. In the prospective study, participants were assigned to cohorts based on the clinical history participants reported in a screening survey and a study questionnaire. In the prospective study, mobile phlebotomists collected whole blood, serum and a nasopharyngeal or oropharyngeal swab from each participant. Participants in the prospective study had the option to provide additional blood draws and questionnaires over an approximately 2-month period. Blood samples from the prospective study were shipped frozen or at room temperature prior to DNA extraction.

The immunoSEQ Assay, a bias-controlled multiplex PCR, was used to amplify TCRbeta CDR3 regions from genomic DNA. The original methods were these. The number of nucleated cells in each sample was estimated from the amplification of reference gene primers within the assay. Sequence reads were collapsed and filtered to measure the absolute abundance of every unique TCRbeta CDR3 rearrangement. For each sample, productive Simpson clonality was calculated as the square root of Simpson's diversity index across productive rearrangements. In its TCRdb copy, this immuneACCESS table keeps in-frame sequences only and misses some clones. Where compared with another copy, unresolved V genes explain less than half of these, and the others have no known cause. V, J and clone size were drawn from that table, and D and trimming were deduced from the DNA. Counted in this sample were about 160,000 clones; 81% of them appeared once. The ten largest make up roughly 5% of the sample.

About this clone itself: It lacks a known antigen. No base qualities exist here, and no much larger clone lies one base off it.

The sequenced sample consisted of PBMCs or T cells enriched from blood (not recorded which). The receptor comes from a woman in her forties with acute COVID-19. The chain joins TRBV11-3 to TRBJ1-1; TRBD1 is possibly the D segment (6 matching bases). The CDR3 here reads CASSQQGRTEAFF. The nucleotide sequence reads TGTGCCAGCAGCCAACAGGGCCGGACTGAAGCTTTCTTT. Reference TRBV11-3 and TRBJ1-1 proteins supply the regions before and after the CDR3; the full variable domain is: EAGVVQSPRYKIIEKKQPVAFWCNPISGHNTLYWYLQNLGQGPELLIRYENEEAVDDSQLPKDRFSAERLKGVDSTLKIQPAELGDSAVYLCASSQQGRTEAFFGQGTRLTVV.